This T cell receptor beta chain came from a study of cytomegalovirus exposure and HLA in healthy donors (dated by TCRdb to between 2016 and 2019). Notes on the research overall: The 500 to 800 repertoires of the first cohort and the approximately 130 validation repertoires were produced on the same platform, according to a later analysis. In addition to the first cohort of hundreds of subjects, a separate validation cohort of 120 different subjects was used. The aim of the study was to test whether cataloging public T cell receptors could identify signatures of past pathogen exposure. To predict cytomegalovirus infection status, the study brought together high-throughput TCR immunosequencing, statistical association of individual TCRs with disease status, and machine learning.

On the study overall, not on this receptor specifically: While some public TCRs were present in many individuals, most TCR sequences turned up only very rarely across donors. A later analysis lacked HLA typing for the validation cohort, so it scored co-occurrence in that cohort across all 110 or so repertoires. In vitro tests confirmed that a few of the cytomegalovirus-associated TCR beta chains recognize cytomegalovirus antigens. According to the authors, the approach could potentially be generalized to other disease states and immunological phenotypes. Cytomegalovirus status was reported to be diagnosed by the classifier with high specificity and sensitivity in both the original and validation cohorts. Subsequent analysis determined that TCRs grouped into clusters in the first cohort also showed a tendency toward co-occurrence across the 120 validation repertoires, and 85% to 95% of cluster scores exceeded 0. A total of about 150 TCR beta chains were listed by the study as associated with cytomegalovirus.

Donors formed part of the validation cohort, which comprised about 130 subjects and was distinct from the first cohort of 550 to 850 subjects. As for this clone: The clone's antigen remains unknown. Base quality data are lacking; no much larger clone is found one base away.

Library method: the immunoSEQ multiplex PCR assay. For the original study's pipeline: A statistical classification framework was developed to diagnose cytomegalovirus status using the catalog of TCR beta chain sequences. Here the immuneACCESS table is served through TCRdb, limited to in-frame sequences with V and J called. Missing clones are a known gap in these copies; in checked studies unresolved V genes cover under half, and the rest lacks a known reason. The DNA was the basis for D and trimming; V, J and clone size are from that table. Across this sample there are 100,000 or so clones, with approximately 86% seen only once. The ten largest clonotypes hold over 3% of the sample. This clonotype originated in a woman younger than 30 in good health and CMV-seropositive. The source material was PBMCs.

The nucleotide sequence is TGTGCCAGTAGTATCTCCCCGACAGGGGGAGGGGAGCAGTACTTC. It is translated as CASSISPTGGGEQYF. The V and J segments used are TRBV19 and TRBJ2-7; 9 junctional bases match TRBD1. CDR1 and CDR2 were assigned from the germline V gene (reference sequence) as LNHDA and SQIVND. Unmatched junction bases come to 10, with V trimmed by 3 bases and J by 7 bases. Its CDR3 holds 15 amino acids, cysteine through phenylalanine. Solely the CDR3 DNA is kept, with 45 bases framed from the first base.